The rows below give T cell receptor beta chains drawn from one sample of a study of T cell repertoires in cytomegalovirus infection. The antigens for these receptors are not known. MiXCR, applied by TCRdb to the reads, yields one record per CDR3 protein. The top ten hold around 15% of the sample, which has roughly 990,000 distinct CDR3 sequences, more than 25% seen once. The sample was cultured CD8+ T cells from PBMCs, taken from culture after CMV antigen stimulation. Every receptor here comes from a human donor in good health (CMV status not recorded). Some clones in this sample may be carry-over from other donors' samples. Both conserved end residues are part of each CDR3. The order of the fields is V gene, D gene, J gene, clone size, CDR3 protein, CDR3 DNA. D genes are given only for firm matches. Only part of the rows carry a size: once, few, many, or a class if the clone is expanded.

TRBV2	.	TRBJ1-2	few	CASTDTSGYTF	TGTGCCAGCACTGACACGTCTGGCTACACCTTC
TRBV4-1	TRBD1	TRBJ2-3	.	CASSQVPSGQGADTQYF	TGCGCCAGCAGCCAAGTACCCTCGGGACAGGGCGCAGATACGCAGTATTTT
TRBV6-6	.	TRBJ2-2	.	CASPGIVGRNTGELFF	TGTGCCAGCCCGGGGATTGTGGGTCGAAACACCGGGGAGCTGTTTTTT
TRBV5-6	.	TRBJ2-5	.	CASTPSRELKEKETQYF	TGTGCCAGCACCCCCTCTAGGGAGTTAAAGGAGAAAGAGACCCAGTACTTC
TRBV14	.	TRBJ2-5	.	CASSQESETQYF	TGTGCCAGCAGCCAAGAGAGTGAGACCCAGTACTTC
TRBV2	.	TRBJ1-2	few	CASSYDSIQSYTF	TGTGCCAGCAGTTATGACTCAATACAAAGCTACACCTTC
TRBV2	TRBD1	TRBJ2-7	.	CASSVPGTGSYEQYF	TGTGCCAGCAGTGTCCCCGGGACAGGGTCCTACGAGCAGTACTTC
TRBV19	.	TRBJ1-1	.	CASSMGGLAEAFF	TGTGCCAGTAGTATGGGTGGGCTCGCTGAAGCTTTCTTT
TRBV20-1	.	TRBJ2-6	.	CSASVPSSGANVLTF	TGCAGTGCTAGTGTTCCGAGCTCTGGGGCCAACGTCCTGACTTTC
TRBV5-6	.	TRBJ1-6	few	CASSLGISSPLHF	TGTGCCAGCAGCTTGGGAATTAGTTCACCCCTCCACTTT
TRBV7-9	.	TRBJ2-3	.	CASSPGAGSIDTQYF	TGTGCCAGCAGCCCCGGGGCGGGGAGCATAGATACGCAGTATTTT
TRBV2	.	TRBJ2-1	.	CATRVGGPQQFF	TGTGCCACCCGAGTGGGGGGCCCACAACAGTTCTTC
TRBV7-6	.	TRBJ2-5	.	CASTGESQRVGVISETQYF	TGTGCCAGCACGGGGGAGAGCCAACGGGTGGGGGTGATTTCGGAGACCCAGTACTTC
TRBV7-6	.	TRBJ1-5	few	CASSRAQGQPQHF	TGTGCCAGCAGCCGCGCGCAGGGGCAGCCCCAGCATTTT
TRBV19	.	TRBJ2-2	few	CATAPGYSAGELFF	TGTGCCACCGCCCCAGGTTACTCGGCCGGGGAGCTGTTTTTT
TRBV7-3	TRBD1	TRBJ2-3	many	CASSSWDREQDTQYF	TGTGCCAGCAGCTCATGGGACAGGGAACAAGATACGCAGTATTTT
TRBV12-5	.	TRBJ2-7	.	CASGLDYSYEQYF	TGTGCTAGTGGTTTGGACTACTCCTACGAGCAGTACTTC
TRBV19	.	TRBJ1-2	few	CAARQVDYGYTF	TGTGCCGCTCGACAGGTGGACTATGGCTACACCTTC
TRBV4-1	.	TRBJ2-4	.	CASSQGGSKNIQYF	TGCGCCAGCAGCCAAGGGGGCTCCAAAAACATTCAGTACTTC
TRBV9	.	TRBJ1-1	few	CASSVVDMNTEAFF	TGTGCCAGCAGCGTAGTGGACATGAACACTGAAGCTTTCTTT
TRBV20-1	.	TRBJ1-5	.	CSARENSNQPQHF	TGCAGTGCTAGAGAAAATAGCAATCAGCCCCAGCATTTT
TRBV11-2	.	TRBJ2-2	many	CASSLAPDRQGFNTGELFF	TGTGCCAGCAGCTTAGCCCCTGACAGACAAGGCTTCAACACCGGGGAGCTGTTTTTT